Presented here are 4 T cell receptor beta chains from one specimen sequenced in a study of T cells in Graves' hyperthyroidism and ophthalmopathy. The TCR beta CDR3 regions underwent amplification using RNA transcripts as the source. The primer set for the first-round RT-PCR of the TCR CDR3 was HTBI. TCRdb passed the multiplex PCR reads through MiXCR, listing each CDR3 protein once. The sample holds around 610,000 distinct CDR3 sequences, 14% to 15% seen once. Material: blood. The receptor set was obtained from a woman between 40 and 55 years old with Graves' ophthalmopathy.

This clonotype has at least ten counts. The chain has TRBV7-8 and TRBJ2-7; 9 bases map to TRBD2. Germline trimming cut 2 bases from V and 3 bases from J; bases unmatched to any gene: 5. This CDR3 comprises 15 residues. CDR1 is SGHVS and CDR2 is FQNEAQ in the germline V gene. The CDR3 DNA sequence: TGTGCCAGCAGCTTAATACCTAGCGGGATCTACGAGCAGTACTTC. It specifies CASSLIPSGIYEQYF.

This clonotype was seen once. The chain recombines TRBV5-1 with TRBJ1-1; D gene uncertain. Looked up from germline, CDR1 is SGHRS and CDR2 is YFSETQ. This CDR3 has 14 amino acids. V dropped 6 bases and J dropped 5 bases, with 17 bases sitting between them. CDR3 nucleotide sequence: TGCGCCAGCAAACCCCTGTCCGGGAGGACTGAAGCTTTCTTT. Translated: CASKPLSGRTEAFF.

The table lists this clonotype with many counts. This chain links TRBV6-5 with TRBJ2-7, with a weak D call TRBD2 (6 bases). V was clipped by 8 bases and J by 2 bases, with 13 bases between them. Germline values: CDR1 MNHEY, CDR2 SVGAGI. This CDR3 region has 13 residues. The CDR3 is CASYRDSPYEQYF. CDR3 sequence (DNA): TGTGCCAGCTATAGGGACTCCCCCTACGAGCAGTACTTC.

Ten or more counts support this clonotype. V usage is TRBV12-3 or TRBV12-4 and J usage is TRBJ1-3, with D uncertain. The CDR3 extends over 14 amino acids. The ends were cut back, 5 bases at V and 2 bases at J, with 10 bases in the middle. CDR3 loop: CASSPGYAGNTIYF. The CDR3 bases are TGTGCCAGCAGTCCCGGTTATGCTGGAAACACCATATATTTT.